Below are 16 T cell receptor beta chains sequenced from a single sample in a study of neurological immune-mediated disorders. TCRdb ran MiXCR on the 5' RACE reads and lists one entry per CDR3 protein. This sample has 50,000 to 70,000 distinct CDR3 sequences, with almost 3.5% found just once. Sequenced: PBMCs. These receptors were taken from a man aged 35 to 55 with multiple sclerosis.

This clonotype was detected many times. The V gene is TRBV20-1, the J gene TRBJ1-6; no firm D call. The CDR3 covers 13 residues. The germline CDR1 and CDR2 sequences are DFQATT and SNEGSKA (reference sequence). V lost 6 bases to trimming and J lost 5 bases, with 11 bases between them. The DNA of the CDR3 is TGCAGTGCCAAGGGCGGGGATAATTCACCCCTCCACTTT. It is translated as CSAKGGDNSPLHF.

This clonotype was counted ten times or more. The chain employs TRBV12-3 or TRBV12-4 and TRBJ2-4; 7 bases line up with TRBD1. The CDR3 length is 16 residues. The J segment lost 4 bases and the V segment lost 7 bases, leaving 13 bases of the junction unmatched. CDR3 in DNA: TGTGCCAGCAACTTGAGGGGGCGAGGGGCTAAAAACATTCAGTACTTC. Its protein product is CASNLRGRGAKNIQYF.

There are many counts of this clonotype. The chain uses TRBV25-1 and TRBJ1-5; 8 nucleotides agree with TRBD1. The CDR3 contains 13 residues. CDR1 and CDR2 from the germline V gene are MGHDK and SYGVNS. Trimming removed 4 bases from V and 6 bases from J; junction bases left unmatched: 2. In nucleotides, the CDR3 is TGTGCCAGCAGTGGACAGGGGATTCAGCCCCAGCATTTT. Encoded protein: CASSGQGIQPQHF.

This clonotype has a count of ten or more. This chain joins TRBV27 and TRBJ1-2, with a weak D call TRBD1 (5 bases). Trimming cost V 5 bases and J 4 bases, with 11 bases left between them. Germline assignment: CDR1 MNHEY and CDR2 SMNVEV (reference sequence). This CDR3 is built from 13 residues. As DNA, the CDR3 is TGTGCCAGCAGTCCCCGGGGACTCTATGGCTACACCTTC. Its protein is CASSPRGLYGYTF.

Many counts were recorded for this clonotype. The gene calls are TRBV20-1 and TRBJ2-1; the match to TRBD2 covers 9 bases. Germline values: CDR1 DFQATT, CDR2 SNEGSKA (reference sequence). CDR3 length equals 17 residues. V was pared by 3 bases and J by 0 bases, with 9 bases of the junction left unmatched. The CDR3 is CSARTAGGASSYNEQFF. CDR3 nucleotide sequence: TGCAGTGCTAGGACAGCGGGAGGCGCCAGCTCCTACAATGAGCAGTTCTTC.

The table lists this clonotype with many counts. This chain uses TRBV7-9 with TRBJ2-1; D is uncertain. The CDR3 runs to 15 residues. Germline-derived CDR1 and CDR2 are SEHNR and FQNEAQ (reference sequence). Trimming shortened V by 5 bases and J by 0 bases, and 11 bases separated the two germline ends. This CDR3 reads CASSHLGDSYNEQFF. The DNA for the CDR3 is TGTGCCAGCAGCCATCTCGGAGACTCCTACAATGAGCAGTTCTTC.

This clonotype showed up many times. V usage is TRBV7-8 and J usage is TRBJ2-5, with D tentatively TRBD1 or TRBD2 (5 bases each). The CDR3 sequence is 13 residues long. Per the germline V gene, CDR1 is SGHVS and CDR2 is FQNEAQ. The V gene lost 7 bases and the J gene lost 3 bases, with 12 bases spanning the gap. The DNA for the CDR3 is TGTGCCAGCACCCCGGGACGGAAAGAGACCCAGTACTTC. Its protein is CASTPGRKETQYF.

This clonotype was detected many times. The chain recombines TRBV4-1 with TRBJ1-3, with TRBD1 matching 7 bases. V dropped 6 bases and J dropped 0; count of bases not matched to a gene: 11. Looked up from germline, CDR1 is MGHRA and CDR2 is YSYEKL. The CDR3 is 17 residues long. CDR3 sequence: CASRGQDPTFSGNTIYF. The CDR3 nucleotides are TGCGCCAGCAGAGGACAGGATCCAACCTTCTCTGGAAACACCATATATTTT.

This clonotype was recorded many times. V and J are TRBV15 and TRBJ2-7; possible D gene TRBD1, 6 bases. This CDR3 comprises 15 residues. The V end was cut by 4 bases, the J end by 4 bases, with 17 bases between. From germline, CDR1 is LNHNV and CDR2 YYDKDF (reference sequence). The DNA for the CDR3 is TGTGCCACCAGCATAGGAAGGACAGATTCTTACGAGCAGTACTTC. This translates into CATSIGRTDSYEQYF.

Many counts were recorded for this clonotype. CDR3 sequence: CATSDLGLAGQNEQFF. CDR3 sequence (DNA): TGTGCCACCAGTGACTTGGGACTAGCGGGACAAAATGAGCAGTTCTTC. The V call is TRBV24-1, the J call TRBJ2-1; 13 nucleotides agree with TRBD2. V lost 4 bases, J lost 7 bases, and 6 bases stayed unmatched. The CDR3 totals 16 residues. The V gene's germline CDR1 is KGHDR and CDR2 SFDVKD.

This clonotype was counted at least ten times. The genes are TRBV27 and TRBJ2-1; D could derive from TRBD1 or TRBD2 (5 bases each). CDR1 and CDR2 (germline): MNHEY, SMNVEV (reference sequence). The CDR3 has 11 residues. V lost 8 bases and J lost 10, with 12 bases in between. In nucleotides, the CDR3 is TGTGCCAGCGCCACCGGGGCCGAGCAGTTCTTC. Protein sequence: CASATGAEQFF.

This clonotype has a count of ten or more. The J gene is TRBJ2-4, the V gene TRBV20-1; either TRBD1 or TRBD2 may supply D (5 bases each). V lost 5 bases to trimming and J lost 0 bases, with 14 bases between them. This CDR3 contains 15 residues. CDR1 and CDR2 (germline): DFQATT, SNEGSKA (reference sequence). The CDR3: CSAESGTEAKNIQYF. In DNA form, the CDR3 reads TGCAGTGCTGAATCCGGGACGGAAGCCAAAAACATTCAGTACTTC.

This clonotype was detected many times. The chain uses TRBV5-6 and TRBJ2-7; TRBD1 agrees at 7 bases. Germline V CDR1 and CDR2: SGHDT, YYEEEE. After removal of 6 bases from V and 5 bases from J, the junction contained 14 bases not matched to a gene. CDR3 length equals 15 residues. The CDR3 nucleotides are TGTGCCAGCACCCGGAGAGGGGGCAGGATCCACGAGCAGTACTTC. Its protein is CASTRRGGRIHEQYF.

This clonotype came up a few times. The rearrangement joins TRBV11-2 to TRBJ1-5, with 9 bases lining up with TRBD1. Germline trimming cut 2 bases from V and 3 bases from J; bases unmatched to any gene: 8. The CDR3 runs 17 residues. The germline CDR1 and CDR2 sequences are SGHAT and FQNNGV. As DNA, the CDR3 is TGTGCCAGCAGCTTAAAACGGGACAGGGATTCCAATCAGCCCCAGCATTTT. Translating it yields CASSLKRDRDSNQPQHF.

Many counts were recorded for this clonotype. V and J are TRBV7-7 and TRBJ1-1; unclear D gene. V was shortened by 5 bases and J by 3 bases, with 10 bases between the two germline ends. The CDR3 consists of 13 residues. Germline CDR1 SSHAT, CDR2 FNYEAQ (reference sequence). The CDR3 DNA sequence: TGTGCCAGCAGCCTCCGACTGCACACTGAAGCTTTCTTT. This encodes CASSLRLHTEAFF.

This clonotype was found many times. The chain links TRBV2 to TRBJ2-5, with a possible D match to TRBD1 (6 bases). The V end was cut by 7 bases, the J end by 5 bases, with 20 bases between. The CDR3 spans 15 residues. Germline values: CDR1 SNHLY, CDR2 FYNNEI. In DNA form, the CDR3 reads TGTGCCAGCAACGGACAGACTACCTTAGGGGAGACCCAGTACTTC. Protein: CASNGQTTLGETQYF.